This T cell receptor (beta chain) emerged from a study of blood T cell repertoires in COVID-19. Across the whole study: Spain, Italy and the United States supplied samples that represented acute and convalescent COVID-19. PBMCs, B-cell-depleted T cells, or T cells were the source of the cDNA or gDNA that made up the material.

Original processing notes: Estimation of nucleated cell counts was performed using reference gene primer amplification. TCRdb's copy holds only in-frame clones and misses some; the assay was immunoSEQ multiplex PCR. The DNA was the basis for D and trimming; V, J and clone size are from that table. The sample carries about 210,000 clones, less than 90% recorded once. This clone was seen a single time. Sequenced sample: peripheral blood. The source is a middle-aged man with acute or convalescent COVID-19.

This chain's CDR3 is CAISAQQGAGEQYF. CDR3 nucleotide sequence: TGTGCCATCAGTGCTCAACAGGGGGCAGGTGAGCAGTACTTC. The chain has TRBV10-3 and TRBJ2-7; 9 positions match TRBD1. Germline V gives CDR1 ENHRY, CDR2 SYGVKD. This CDR3 region has 14 residues. V dropped 4 bases and J dropped 7; count of bases not matched to a gene: 8.